This TCR beta chain derives from a study of cytomegalovirus exposure and HLA in healthy donors (dated by TCRdb to the late 2010s). As for the study more broadly: An earlier analysis of under 600 of the donors reported approximately 300 Gb of sequence data and 117 million unique TCR beta sequences from some 180 million T cells. About 310 gigabases of sequencing data and tens of millions of unique TCR sequences were included in an early release covering roughly 700 HLA-typed donors. Of the 350 to 450 genotyped donors, roughly 80% fell in the genetic ancestry cluster associated with self-reported Caucasian donors. The study aimed to test whether signatures of past pathogen exposure could be identified by cataloging public T cell receptors. The study profiled the T cell repertoires of hundreds of subjects by immunosequencing and related them to cytomegalovirus serostatus. A separate validation cohort of 90 to 150 different subjects was used in addition to the roughly 720-subject first cohort. The study combined high-throughput TCR immunosequencing, statistical association of individual TCRs with disease status, and machine learning to predict cytomegalovirus infection status. A later analysis re-examined previously published TCR beta repertoires from 610 or so donors and added high-resolution HLA genotyping to investigate patterns of TCR occurrence. Rather than drawing on any new phenotypic data, the later analysis identified candidate immune exposures from TCR beta sequences and the way those sequences occurred across donors. An earlier analysis of around 640 of the donors used high-throughput TCR beta sequencing to judge whether each TCR beta V gene segment behaved as functional or pseudogenic. Donor age, sex, ethnicity and CMV serostatus were collected together with the repertoire data. A later genetic analysis took genome-wide SNP genotypes for about three fifths of the 666 donors and used that subset as a discovery cohort. All discovery cohort repertoires had been generated on a single sequencing platform. Both class I and class II loci were covered by HLA typing, at four-digit resolution. The number of donors typed differed by locus, with 629-630 for A, B, C, DRB1 and DQB1, about 500 for DQA1, over 600 for DPA1, and around 460 for DPB1. A handful of DR-DQ haplotypes were treated as single units for association and clustering because of strong linkage in the cohort. Across approximately 420 genotyped donors of the cohort, an average of roughly 200,000 unique TCR beta nucleotide sequences per donor were sequenced, and roughly a sixth of those sequences were non-productive. The investigation overall reported the following: According to the authors, the approach could potentially be generalized to other disease states and immunological phenotypes. A further reported finding was that TCR beta sequences accurately predicted the HLA-A and HLA-B alleles for most subjects in the first cohort. Correlated functional status among segregating V segments might reflect linkage disequilibrium, but an unknown experimental factor could not be ruled out. This cohort had only TCR beta chains sequenced, and the lack of alpha or paired-chain data limited which features could be detected. A later analysis found that most CMV-associated TCR beta chains appeared HLA-restricted, with HLA associations seemingly driven largely by CMV exposure. Some IMGT-functional V segments, including TRBV6-2 and TRBV6-3, could not be told apart with the 87-base-pair reads, so those segments were excluded. When HLA alleles, especially DR and DQ, strongly co-occurred, attributing TCR associations to individual alleles was difficult. A cluster of highly shared sequence variants was judged likely to be a technical artifact of the sequencing pipeline. In a later analysis, HLA-associated TCR beta chains were found to be more clonally expanded and to have lower generation probabilities than equally common non-associated chains. According to a later analysis, TCR association rates differed among HLA loci, with DRB1 alleles showing the most associated TCRs and HLA-C alleles showing the fewest. In vitro tests confirmed that a few of the cytomegalovirus-associated TCR beta chains recognize cytomegalovirus antigens. An association between a missense DCLRE1C variant and V-gene and J-gene trimming of TCR beta chains was found in a later genetic analysis and replicated in an independent cohort. The classifier was reported to diagnose cytomegalovirus status with high specificity and sensitivity in both the original and validation cohorts. In a later genetic analysis, fewer N-insertions in productive TCRs were reported among donors in an Asian-associated ancestry cluster than the approximately 670-donor mean. An earlier analysis of several hundred of the donors showed that most TCR beta V segments appeared in productive rearrangements either about 87% or about 30% of the time, which broadly matched IMGT annotations. While some public TCRs were present in many individuals, most TCR sequences turned up only very rarely across donors. A later analysis reported that several top co-occurrence clusters appeared linked to parvovirus B19, influenza, CMV and Epstein-Barr virus. The earlier analysis of nearly 600 of the donors excluded seventeen rarely observed V segments, including chromosome 9 orphons, because counts were too low. A total of 150 or so TCR beta chains were listed by the study as associated with cytomegalovirus. Specific HLA alleles were associated with 16,951 TCR beta sequences at a false discovery rate of 0.05 in a later analysis. Because some donors lacked HLA typing at each locus, the association tests relied only on the typed subset. CMV serostatus was the only immune exposure information available for the cohort. Presence/absence analyses assumed roughly uniform sequencing depth across donors, an assumption that may not hold.

In total, 666 healthy bone marrow donors made up the cohort. Cohort members were all nominally healthy when sampled, although unrecorded immune exposures were likely present. The donor tested CMV seropositive and was one of the 289 seropositive cohort members. Each donor provided a peripheral blood sample, and peripheral blood mononuclear cells were used for TCR beta sequencing. The Qiagen DNeasy Blood Extraction Kit was used to extract genomic DNA from the blood cell samples. The library was generated by the immunoSEQ multiplex PCR assay. A mixture of 60 forward primers for TCR Vbeta segments and 13 reverse primers for TCR Jbeta segments was used in the multiplex PCR. The CDR3 region of rearranged TCR beta genes was amplified from genomic DNA with a multiplex PCR assay. The amplified TCR beta libraries were sequenced on the Illumina HiSeq System as 87-base-pair reads. As for the authors' bioinformatics: A later analysis counted approximately 74 million unique TCR beta chains across the roughly 700 repertoires, and 10 million to 12 million of these chains were shared by at least two donors. Raw reads were error-corrected and collapsed into unique sequences with a nearest-neighbor algorithm that merged closely related sequences to remove PCR and sequencing errors. CDR3 sequences were aligned to IMGT reference sequences to assign V, D and J gene segments. For a sequence to be retained, at least a six-nucleotide match to both a V gene segment and a J gene segment was required. Rearrangements were classified as productive when the CDR3 lacked stop codons and remained in frame with V and J, and all other rearrangements were classified as non-productive. Following IMGT convention, CDR3 was defined as the stretch from the second conserved V-encoded cysteine to the conserved J-encoded phenylalanine. Sequences without an unambiguous match to a single V gene segment were excluded from the earlier analysis of over 500 of the donors. An earlier analysis of some 610 of the donors called V segments functional above 56.7% productive rearrangements and segregating when the between-donor standard deviation exceeded 5%. A statistical classification framework was developed to diagnose cytomegalovirus status using the catalog of TCR beta chain sequences. In a later analysis, TCR nucleotide sequences were compared against IMGT/GENE-DB human TR gene sequences so that V and J genes could be assigned. A later analysis assigned CDR3 sequences and most-parsimonious VDJ recombination scenarios with the TCRdist pipeline. In a later analysis, each TCR beta chain was defined by its CDR3 amino acid sequence together with its V-gene family, and reads lacking a unique V-gene family were excluded. As a way to deal with suspected cross-contamination and a sequencing artifact, a later analysis dropped approximately 590 nucleotide sequences that were highly shared and had low generation probability. For each public chain, a later analysis derived a clonal expansion index from normalized ranks of inferred template counts within each repertoire. In a later analysis, generation probabilities were computed with a VDJ recombination model fitted to out-of-frame rearrangements, and the resulting probabilities were checked against IGoR. Hypergeometric tests were used in a later analysis to score TCR-TCR, TCR-HLA and TCR-CMV co-occurrence, with a repertoire-size bias correction applied to the TCR pairs. False discovery rates were estimated in a later analysis by permuting HLA or CMV assignments 20 times. In a later analysis, co-occurring TCRs were grouped using DBSCAN, and TCRdist sequence similarity was added for clustering within HLA-allele-positive subsets. Repertoires with fewer than 30,000 or more than 120,000 public chains were left out of co-occurrence clustering, as were roughly five repertoires with anomalous nucleotide sharing. In its TCRdb copy, this immuneACCESS table keeps in-frame sequences only and misses some clones. Where compared with another copy, unresolved V genes explain less than half of these, and the others have no known cause. The V and J calls and the clone size are those of that table, but D and trimming were determined from the DNA. Within this sample are 45,000 to 55,000 clones, with over 70% of them counted one time only. Around 8.1% of the sample is held by the ten biggest clonotypes.

On this clone: Its specific antigen is unknown. Qualities for individual bases were not recorded, and no much larger clone is one base off.

The junction shows trimming of 3 bases on V and 0 bases on J, plus 4 bases between the germline ends. CDR1 SGDLS and CDR2 YYNGEE were looked up in the germline V gene. The CDR3 has 14 amino acids, counting the end cysteine and phenylalanine. The sequence is cut down to CDR3 DNA, 42 bases in frame from base 1. This TCR was recovered from a man younger than 45 in good health and CMV-seropositive. The chain is encoded by TRBV9 joined to TRBJ2-6; the D gene lacks a confident call. The sample consisted of PBMCs. The CDR3 protein is CASSALSGANVLTF. Read as DNA, the sequence is TGTGCCAGCAGCGCTCTCTCTGGGGCCAACGTCCTGACTTTC.